This T cell receptor beta chain was retrieved from a study of CD8+ T cells in alopecia areata. In the study overall: C3H/HeJ donors aged about 6-13 months with spontaneous alopecia supplied skin grafted onto roughly 6-10-week-old female C3H/HeJ mice. General observations from the study: Lesional scalp displayed greater clonality than normal scalp, most notably in alopecia totalis/universalis. In scalp samples, resident alphabeta T cells of normal skin are also sequenced. Whereas mice showed it more clearly, TCR sharing across patients was murkier, possibly because of HLA.

V was pared by 7 bases and J by 6 bases, with 3 bases of the junction left unmatched. The V gene's germline CDR1 is NNHDY and CDR2 SYVADS. The CDR3 covers 12 residues. Investigators isolated RNA and reverse transcribed it into cDNA to act as the sequencing template. Assay: immunoSEQ multiplex PCR; the TCRdb copy retains only in-frame clones and omits some. The sample presents some 120,000 clones, none singletons. This clone was picked up a small number of times. No antigen is known for it. Gene names denote mouse genes. The read comes to an end 4 residues before the CDR3 does, leaving the germline J gene to fill in the end.

Sequencing was carried out using lesional skin. The chain employs TRBV13-3 and TRBJ2-2; TRBD1 aligns across 7 bases. The receptor was isolated from a C3H/HeJ mouse with alopecia areata. The strain is characterized by the MHC haplotype H2-k. The sequenced CDR3 bases are TGTGCCAGCCGACAGGGCCCCGGG. The encoded protein is CASRQGPG. The full-length CDR3 reads as CASRQGPGQLYF.